The rows below give T cell receptor beta chains drawn from one sample of a study of blood T cell repertoires in COVID-19. The method was immunoSEQ multiplex PCR; TCRdb's version includes in-frame clones alone and lacks a portion of them. The sample records about 260,000 clones, roughly 86% being singletons. Sequencing input: peripheral blood. The receptors were gathered from a man aged 40-50 years who had recovered from COVID-19. Both conserved end residues are part of each CDR3. A D gene is named only where the DNA matches it firmly. Size values are once, few and many counts, or a class for expanded clones, and some rows have none.

D gene | clone size | J gene | V gene | CDR3 DNA | CDR3 protein
. | once | TRBJ1-5 | TRBV4-3 | TGCGCCAGCAGCCAAGACCCGGATCAGCCCCAGCATTTT | CASSQDPDQPQHF
. | . | TRBJ2-3 | TRBV5-4 | TGTGCCAGCAGCAGGCCCGGGGATACGCAGTATTTT | CASSRPGDTQYF
TRBD2 | . | TRBJ2-7 | TRBV10-1 | TGCGCCAGCAGTGAGCCGTCTAGCGGGAGCTACGAGCAGTACTTC | CASSEPSSGSYEQYF
TRBD1 | . | TRBJ1-6 | TRBV5-1 | TGCGCCAGCAGCTTGTGGGGACAGGGCTCACCCCTCCACTTT | CASSLWGQGSPLHF
TRBD1 | . | TRBJ2-1 | TRBV5-6 | TGTGCCAGCAGCTTGTGGGACAGGGGGGCTTACAATGAGCAGTTCTTC | CASSLWDRGAYNEQFF
TRBD1 | . | TRBJ1-2 | TRBV19 | TGTGCCAGTAGTACCCTGGACAGGGTCTATGGCTACACCTTC | CASSTLDRVYGYTF
. | . | TRBJ2-2 | TRBV7-2 | TGTGCCAGCAGCTTAGTCCCCTCGGGGGAGCTGTTTTTT | CASSLVPSGELFF
TRBD2 | . | TRBJ2-1 | TRBV7-3 | TGTGCCAGCAGCTTAACCGTTCTAGCGGGAGCCCACAATGAGCAGTTCTTC | CASSLTVLAGAHNEQFF
. | once | TRBJ2-3 | TRBV3-1/TRBV3-2 | TGTGCCAGCAGCCAATCGGGGGTTGGAAGGGAAGATACGCAGTATTTT | CASSQSGVGREDTQYF
. | . | TRBJ1-5 | TRBV12-3/TRBV12-4 | TGTGCCAGCAGTTCAGGGGTGAAGCCCCAGCATTTT | CASSSGVKPQHF
TRBD2 | . | TRBJ2-3 | TRBV15 | TGTGCCACCGGCGGGAGACTCACAGATACGCAGTATTTT | CATGGRLTDTQYF
. | . | TRBJ1-5 | TRBV3-1/TRBV3-2 | TGTGCCAGCAGCCGGGACATCGGTCAGCCCCAGCATTTT | CASSRDIGQPQHF
. | . | TRBJ2-7 | TRBV7-9 | TGTGCCAGCAGCTTAGGTGGGGGGTATGAGCAGTACTTC | CASSLGGGYEQYF
. | . | TRBJ1-2 | TRBV29-1 | TGCAGCGTTGAGGATAGACAGGAGGCTAACTATGGCTACACCTTC | CSVEDRQEANYGYTF
TRBD1 | . | TRBJ2-7 | TRBV9 | TGTGCCAGCAGCGTATCAGGGGGCAGTATGTACGAGCAGTACTTC | CASSVSGGSMYEQYF
TRBD2 | . | TRBJ2-1 | TRBV7-2 | TGTGCCAGCAGCTTATTGCAACTAGCGGGAGGTAGGGAGCAGTTCTTC | CASSLLQLAGGREQFF
TRBD1 | . | TRBJ1-2 | TRBV7-2 | TGTGCCAGCAGCTTCGGGGGTGACAGGGGCCATGGCTACACCTTC | CASSFGGDRGHGYTF
. | . | TRBJ2-7 | TRBV6-5 | TGTGCCAGCAGTTTCAAGGGGGTATCCGAGCAGTACTTC | CASSFKGVSEQYF
. | . | TRBJ1-1 | TRBV6-1 | TGTGCCAGCAGTGACAGGTGGGGGCAAGAAAAAGCTTTCTTT | CASSDRWGQEKAFF
TRBD1 | . | TRBJ2-7 | TRBV5-8 | TGTGCCAGCAGCTTGGACAGGGGCTACGAGCAGTACTTC | CASSLDRGYEQYF
. | . | TRBJ2-7 | TRBV6-1 | TGTGCCAGCAGTGAACGTCTAGCGAGGCAGTACTTC | CASSERLARQYF
. | once | TRBJ1-1 | TRBV2 | TGTGCCAGCAAGATGACAGGAGTCACTGAAGCTTTCTTT | CASKMTGVTEAFF
. | . | TRBJ1-5 | TRBV6-2/TRBV6-3 | TGTGCCAGCAGCAGGGGTAATAGCAATCAGCCCCAGCATTTT | CASSRGNSNQPQHF
TRBD1 | few | TRBJ2-7 | TRBV27 | TGTGCCAGCACTAAACAGGGGGATTGGGGCGAGCAGTACTTC | CASTKQGDWGEQYF
TRBD1 | . | TRBJ1-6 | TRBV12-5 | TGTGCTAGTGGTCCCGGACAGGGCCATAATTCACCCCTCCACTTT | CASGPGQGHNSPLHF
. | . | TRBJ1-2 | TRBV29-1 | TGCAGCGTTGACCGCCAGGCCACGTTCTATGGCTACACCTTC | CSVDRQATFYGYTF
. | . | TRBJ1-1 | TRBV11-3 | TGTGCCAGCAGCCGTGCCCGGGGGGATGAAGCTTTCTTT | CASSRARGDEAFF
TRBD1 | . | TRBJ2-7 | TRBV5-1 | TGCGCCAGCACTGACAGGGCCCACGAGCAGTACTTC | CASTDRAHEQYF
TRBD1 | . | TRBJ1-2 | TRBV5-1 | TGCGCCAGCAGCTTGGGGTCGGGGGACAGAGGCTATGGCTACACCTTC | CASSLGSGDRGYGYTF
. | . | TRBJ1-5 | TRBV3-1/TRBV3-2 | TGTGCCAGCAGCCAAGATAAGCTTAAAAATCAGCCCCAGCATTTT | CASSQDKLKNQPQHF
. | . | TRBJ1-2 | TRBV5-3 | TGTGCCAGAATAGCGGGCCCCCTGGATGGCTACACCTTC | CARIAGPLDGYTF
. | few | TRBJ1-1 | TRBV19 | TGTGCCAGTAGTAAGCGGGGTACCACTGAAGCTTTCTTT | CASSKRGTTEAFF
. | . | TRBJ2-7 | TRBV21-1 | TGTGCCAGCAGCAAAGTACTAGCGGGAGGTTACGAGCAGTACTTC | CASSKVLAGGYEQYF
. | . | TRBJ2-3 | TRBV6-5 | TGTGCCAGCAGTTACTTTGGGGAGGGCACAGATACGCAGTATTTT | CASSYFGEGTDTQYF
TRBD2 | . | TRBJ2-2 | TRBV7-8 | TGTGCCAGTCTACGGGGGGTAGGCGGGGAGCTGTTTTTT | CASLRGVGGELFF
TRBD1 | few | TRBJ1-6 | TRBV27 | TGTGCCAGCACTACGACAGGGACCTATAATTCACCCCTCCACTTT | CASTTTGTYNSPLHF
. | few | TRBJ1-6 | TRBV2 | TGTGCCAGCAGTGACTATGAGTTATATAATTCACCCCTCCACTTT | CASSDYELYNSPLHF
TRBD2 | . | TRBJ2-1 | TRBV28 | TGTGCCAGCAGCTCAAGTGGGGGAGGGCCAGGAAATGAGCAGTTCTTC | CASSSSGGGPGNEQFF
. | . | TRBJ1-2 | TRBV7-2 | TGTGCCAGCAGCCCCCCGCAGTCGAGGGTACCGGTTTTTGGCTACACCTTC | CASSPPQSRVPVFGYTF
. | . | TRBJ2-1 | TRBV10-3 | TGTGCCATCAGTGAGTCGGAGAGAGGTGAGCAGTTCTTC | CAISESERGEQFF
. | . | TRBJ2-7 | TRBV6-5 | TGTGCCAGCAGTTACTCGCGGGCCCTCACCGAGCAGTACTTC | CASSYSRALTEQYF
TRBD1 | . | TRBJ1-1 | TRBV18 | TGTGCCAGCCTATCGATCCGGGACAGGCCTGAAGCTTTCTTT | CASLSIRDRPEAFF
. | . | TRBJ1-2 | TRBV7-9 | TGTGCCAGCAGCACCCCTGGACAGCATATCAACTATGGCTACACCTTC | CASSTPGQHINYGYTF
. | few | TRBJ1-4 | TRBV20-1 | TGCAGTGCTATCGGGAATGAACTGTTTTTT | CSAIGNELFF
. | . | TRBJ2-3 | TRBV4-3 | TGCGCCAGCAGCCAGAGGTCAGTAGGCACAGATACGCAGTATTTT | CASSQRSVGTDTQYF